Below, 2 T cell receptor beta chains from the same sample are listed, as sequenced in a study of T-cell reconstitution after alpha-beta-depleted transplantation in children. A TCRbeta library incorporating unique molecular identifiers was prepared. Each CDR3 protein gets one entry after TCRdb re-called the PCR reads with MiXCR. The sample has 450,000 to 500,000 distinct CDR3 sequences; around an eighth are singletons. This specimen consisted of PBMCs from the stem cell graft donor, obtained from the stem cell graft. The origin of the receptors is a human donor who donated a stem cell graft to a child with combined immunodeficiency.

This clonotype was picked up many times. The rearrangement links TRBV24-1 to TRBJ2-1; the match to TRBD1 covers 7 bases. The CDR3 consists of 14 residues. Germline V gene sequence: CDR1 KGHDR, CDR2 SFDVKD. V trimming: 7 bases; J trimming: 4 bases; junction bases outside the gene matches: 6. The CDR3 reads CATRAGQAYNEQFF. The CDR3 nucleotides are TGTGCCACCAGAGCCGGACAGGCGTACAATGAGCAGTTCTTC.

This CDR3 reads CASSYSIAGVYEQYF. CDR3 DNA: TGTGCCAGCAGTTACTCGATAGCGGGAGTCTACGAGCAGTACTTC. This sequence joins TRBV6-5 and TRBJ2-7; 9 positions match TRBD2. The CDR3 is made up of 15 amino acids. V gave up 0 bases and J gave up 3 bases; unmatched junction bases: 3. CDR1 is MNHEY and CDR2 is SVGAGI in the germline V gene.